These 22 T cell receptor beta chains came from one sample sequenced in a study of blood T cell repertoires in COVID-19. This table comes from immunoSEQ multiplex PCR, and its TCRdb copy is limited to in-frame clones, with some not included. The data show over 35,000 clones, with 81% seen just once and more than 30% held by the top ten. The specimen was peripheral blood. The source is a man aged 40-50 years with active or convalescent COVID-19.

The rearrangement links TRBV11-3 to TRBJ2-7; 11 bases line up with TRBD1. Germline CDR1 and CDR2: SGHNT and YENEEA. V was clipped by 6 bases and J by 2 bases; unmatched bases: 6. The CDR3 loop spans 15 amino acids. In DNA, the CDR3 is TGTGCCAGCAGACTGGACAGGGGGCAAACCTACGAGCAGTACTTC. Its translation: CASRLDRGQTYEQYF.

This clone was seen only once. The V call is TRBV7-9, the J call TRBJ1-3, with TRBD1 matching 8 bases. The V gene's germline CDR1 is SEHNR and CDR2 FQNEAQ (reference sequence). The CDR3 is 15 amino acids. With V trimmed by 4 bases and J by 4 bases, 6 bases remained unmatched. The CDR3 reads CASSSMDRDGNTIYF. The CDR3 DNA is TGTGCCAGCAGCTCTATGGACAGGGACGGAAACACCATATATTTT.

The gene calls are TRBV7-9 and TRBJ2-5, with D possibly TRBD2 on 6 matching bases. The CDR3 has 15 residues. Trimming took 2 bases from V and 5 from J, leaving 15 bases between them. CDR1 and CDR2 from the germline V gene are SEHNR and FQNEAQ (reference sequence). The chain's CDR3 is CASSLLRDLRETQYF. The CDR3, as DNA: TGTGCCAGCAGCTTACTGCGGGACCTTAGGGAGACCCAGTACTTC. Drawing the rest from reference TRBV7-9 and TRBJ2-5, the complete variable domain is DTGVSQNPRHKITKRGQNVTFRCDPISEHNRLYWYRQTLGQGPEFLTYFQNEAQLEKSRLLSDRFSAERPKGSFSTLEIQRTEQGDSAMYLCASSLLRDLRETQYFGPGTRLLVL.

CDR3 in DNA: TGTGCCAGTTCCCCCTCGGGCATGGAGCGGGAGCAGTACTTC. It codes for CASSPSGMEREQYF. The rearrangement joins TRBV27 to TRBJ2-7; the D gene is possibly TRBD2 (5 bases). The V end was cut by 9 bases, the J end by 7 bases, with 22 bases between. This CDR3 comprises 14 residues. Per germline, CDR1 MNHEY and CDR2 SMNVEV (reference sequence).

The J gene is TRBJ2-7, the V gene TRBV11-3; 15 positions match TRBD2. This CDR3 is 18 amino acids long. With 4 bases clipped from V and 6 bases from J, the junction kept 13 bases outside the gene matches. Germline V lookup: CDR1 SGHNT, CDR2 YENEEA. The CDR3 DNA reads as TGTGCCAGCAGCTCCTACACCGGGACTAGCGGGGGGTACGGCGAGCAGTACTTC. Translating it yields CASSSYTGTSGGYGEQYF. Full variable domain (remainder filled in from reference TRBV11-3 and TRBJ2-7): EAGVVQSPRYKIIEKKQPVAFWCNPISGHNTLYWYLQNLGQGPELLIRYENEEAVDDSQLPKDRFSAERLKGVDSTLKIQPAELGDSAVYLCASSSYTGTSGGYGEQYFGPGTRLTVT.

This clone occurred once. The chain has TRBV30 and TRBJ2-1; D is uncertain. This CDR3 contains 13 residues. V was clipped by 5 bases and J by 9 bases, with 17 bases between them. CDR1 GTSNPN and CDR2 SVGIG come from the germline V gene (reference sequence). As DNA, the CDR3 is TGTGCCTGGTCCCCCAGGATTTGGATTGAGCAGTTCTTC. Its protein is CAWSPRIWIEQFF.

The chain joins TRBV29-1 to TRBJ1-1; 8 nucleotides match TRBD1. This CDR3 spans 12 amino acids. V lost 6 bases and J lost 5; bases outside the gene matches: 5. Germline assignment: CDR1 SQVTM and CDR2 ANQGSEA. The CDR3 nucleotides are TGCAGCGTCTCGACAGGGGTTACTGAAGCTTTCTTT. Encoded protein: CSVSTGVTEAFF.

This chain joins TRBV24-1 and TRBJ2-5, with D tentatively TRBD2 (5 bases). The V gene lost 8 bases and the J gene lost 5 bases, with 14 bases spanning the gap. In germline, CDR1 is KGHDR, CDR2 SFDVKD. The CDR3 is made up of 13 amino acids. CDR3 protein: CATNQVGEETQYF. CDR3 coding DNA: TGTGCCACCAATCAAGTCGGGGAGGAGACCCAGTACTTC.

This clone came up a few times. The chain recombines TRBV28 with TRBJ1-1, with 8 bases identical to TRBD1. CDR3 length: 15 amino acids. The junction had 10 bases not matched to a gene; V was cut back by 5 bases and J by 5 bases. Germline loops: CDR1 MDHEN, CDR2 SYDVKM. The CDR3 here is CASSQLGTGETEAFF. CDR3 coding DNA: TGTGCCAGCAGTCAATTAGGGACAGGCGAGACTGAAGCTTTCTTT.

CDR3 region: CASSLSQGGLGYGYTF. The CDR3 nucleotides read TGCGCCAGCAGCCTATCTCAGGGGGGCTTGGGCTATGGCTACACCTTC. The chain uses TRBV4-1 and TRBJ1-2; 7 positions agree with TRBD1. J lost 4 bases, V lost 4 bases, and 12 bases had no gene match. Germline V gene sequence: CDR1 MGHRA, CDR2 YSYEKL. The CDR3 has 16 residues.

Here the CDR3 reads CASSPFAGNEQYF. The CDR3 DNA reads as TGTGCCAGCAGCCCATTCGCGGGTAACGAGCAGTACTTC. This chain connects TRBV3-1 (or the pseudogene TRBV3-2) to TRBJ2-7, with a tentative D call TRBD2 (5 bases). V shed 4 bases and J shed 5 bases, with 12 bases lying between them. Germline CDR1 reads LGHDT; CDR2 reads YNNKEL (reference sequence). CDR3 length equals 13 residues.

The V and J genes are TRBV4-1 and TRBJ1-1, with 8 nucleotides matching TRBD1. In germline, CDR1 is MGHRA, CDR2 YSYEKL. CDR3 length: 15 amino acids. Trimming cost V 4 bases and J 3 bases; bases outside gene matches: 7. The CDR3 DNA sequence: TGCGCCAGCAGCCTATTTACAGGGGGGGACACTGAAGCTTTCTTT. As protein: CASSLFTGGDTEAFF.

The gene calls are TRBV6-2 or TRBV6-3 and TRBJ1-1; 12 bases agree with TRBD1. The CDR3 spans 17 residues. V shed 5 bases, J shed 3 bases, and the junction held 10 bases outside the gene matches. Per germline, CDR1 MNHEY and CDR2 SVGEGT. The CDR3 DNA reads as TGTGCCAGCAGTGCTTCAGGGACAGGGGGCCCCTACACTGAAGCTTTCTTT. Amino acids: CASSASGTGGPYTEAFF.

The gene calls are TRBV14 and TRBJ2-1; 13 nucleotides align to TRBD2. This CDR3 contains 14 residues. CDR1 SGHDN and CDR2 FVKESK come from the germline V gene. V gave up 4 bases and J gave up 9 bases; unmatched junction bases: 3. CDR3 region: CASSLWTSGSEQFF. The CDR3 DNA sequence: TGTGCCAGCAGCCTATGGACTAGCGGGAGTGAGCAGTTCTTC.

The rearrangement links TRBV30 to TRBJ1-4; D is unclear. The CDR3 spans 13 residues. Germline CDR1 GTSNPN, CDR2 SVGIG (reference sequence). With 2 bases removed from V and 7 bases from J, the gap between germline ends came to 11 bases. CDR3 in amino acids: CAWSLPGGEKLFF. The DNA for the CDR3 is TGTGCCTGGAGTCTTCCGGGTGGTGAAAAACTGTTTTTT.

CDR3 sequence (DNA): TGTGCCAGTAGCCTCGACACTGAAGCTTTCTTT. Residues: CASSLDTEAFF. The J gene is TRBJ1-1, the V gene TRBV19; the D is unclear. Germline values: CDR1 LNHDA, CDR2 SQIVND (reference sequence). V was clipped by 6 bases and J by 3 bases, with 5 bases between them. The CDR3 runs to 11 residues.

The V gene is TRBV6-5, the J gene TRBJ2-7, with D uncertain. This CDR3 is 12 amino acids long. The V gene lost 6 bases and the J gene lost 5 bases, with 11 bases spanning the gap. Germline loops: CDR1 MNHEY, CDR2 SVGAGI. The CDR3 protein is CASRNGFHEQYF. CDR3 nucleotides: TGTGCCAGCAGGAACGGGTTCCACGAGCAGTACTTC.

In DNA form, the CDR3 reads TGTGCCAGCAGAGAGACTAGCGGGGGTATAAGCACAGATACGCAGTATTTT. This encodes CASRETSGGISTDTQYF. The V and J genes are TRBV5-4 and TRBJ2-3; TRBD2 aligns across 12 bases. Germline-derived CDR1 and CDR2 are SGHNT and YYREEE (reference sequence). This CDR3 region has 17 residues. J was trimmed by 0 bases and V by 5 bases; bases with no gene match: 7.

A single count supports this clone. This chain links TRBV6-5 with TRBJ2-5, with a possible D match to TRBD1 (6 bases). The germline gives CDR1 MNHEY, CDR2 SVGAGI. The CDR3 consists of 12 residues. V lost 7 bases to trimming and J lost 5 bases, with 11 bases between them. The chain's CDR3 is CASKSQGETQYF. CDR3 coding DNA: TGTGCCAGCAAATCTCAGGGGGAGACCCAGTACTTC.

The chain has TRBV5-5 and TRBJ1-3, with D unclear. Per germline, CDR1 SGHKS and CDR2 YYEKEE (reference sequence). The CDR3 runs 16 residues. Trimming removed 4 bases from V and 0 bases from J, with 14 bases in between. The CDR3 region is CASSLAARRSGNTIYF. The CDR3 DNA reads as TGTGCCAGCAGCCTGGCAGCGAGACGCTCTGGAAACACCATATATTTT.

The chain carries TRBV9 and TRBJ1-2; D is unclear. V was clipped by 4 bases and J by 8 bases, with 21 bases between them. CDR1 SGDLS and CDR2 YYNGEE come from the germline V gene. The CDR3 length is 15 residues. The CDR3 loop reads CASSLRVRGEEGYTF. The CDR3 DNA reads TGTGCCAGCAGCTTACGGGTGCGGGGAGAAGAGGGCTACACCTTC.

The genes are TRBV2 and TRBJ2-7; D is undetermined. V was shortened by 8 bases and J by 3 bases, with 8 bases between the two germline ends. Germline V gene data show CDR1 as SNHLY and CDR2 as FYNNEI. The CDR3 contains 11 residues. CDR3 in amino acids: CASLNSYEQYF. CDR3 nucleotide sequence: TGTGCCAGCTTGAACAGCTACGAGCAGTACTTC.